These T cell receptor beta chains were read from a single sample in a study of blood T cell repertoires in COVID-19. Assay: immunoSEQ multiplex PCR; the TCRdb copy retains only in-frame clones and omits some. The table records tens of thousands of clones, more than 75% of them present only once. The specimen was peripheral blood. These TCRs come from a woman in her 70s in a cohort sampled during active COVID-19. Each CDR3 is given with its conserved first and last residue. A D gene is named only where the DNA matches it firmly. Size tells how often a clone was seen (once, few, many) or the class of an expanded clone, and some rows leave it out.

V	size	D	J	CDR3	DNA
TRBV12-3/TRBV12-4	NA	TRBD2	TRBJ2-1	CASSGAGRASRFF	TGTGCCAGCAGTGGAGCCGGGAGGGCGAGTCGGTTCTTC
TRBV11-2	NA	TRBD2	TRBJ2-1	CASSFPAGGNEQFF	TGTGCCAGCAGCTTCCCAGCGGGAGGCAATGAGCAGTTCTTC
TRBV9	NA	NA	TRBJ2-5	CASSVGRGAGKETQYF	TGTGCCAGCAGCGTAGGGAGGGGCGCAGGTAAAGAGACCCAGTACTTC
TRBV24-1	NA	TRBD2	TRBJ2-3	CATSDGSGKPTDTQYF	TGTGCCACCAGTGATGGGAGCGGGAAGCCCACAGATACGCAGTATTTT
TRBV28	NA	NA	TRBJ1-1	CASSLTYPMNTEAFF	TGTGCCAGCAGTTTAACCTACCCAATGAACACTGAAGCTTTCTTT
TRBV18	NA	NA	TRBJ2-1	CATGGVRNEQFF	TGTGCCACCGGAGGGGTACGAAATGAGCAGTTCTTC
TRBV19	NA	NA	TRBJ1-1	CASSIAARSTEAFF	TGTGCCAGTAGTATAGCTGCGCGTAGCACTGAAGCTTTCTTT
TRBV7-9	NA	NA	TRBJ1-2	CASSGGGTNYGYTF	TGTGCCAGCAGCGGCGGAGGTACTAACTATGGCTACACCTTC
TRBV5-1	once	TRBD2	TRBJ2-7	CASSSGASGRVEQYF	TGCGCCAGCAGCTCCGGGGCTAGCGGGAGGGTAGAGCAGTACTTC
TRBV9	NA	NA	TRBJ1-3	CASSAKGSGNTIYF	TGTGCCAGCAGCGCCAAGGGGTCTGGAAACACCATATATTTT
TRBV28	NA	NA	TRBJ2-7	CASRGSYRGEQYF	TGTGCCAGCAGGGGGAGTTACCGGGGAGAGCAGTACTTC
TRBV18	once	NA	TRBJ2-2	CASSSSLRPGNTGELFF	TGTGCCAGCTCATCCTCCCTACGGCCAGGGAACACCGGGGAGCTGTTTTTT
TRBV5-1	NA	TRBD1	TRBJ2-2	CASSLDRGRIGELFF	TGCGCCAGCAGCTTGGACAGGGGGCGCATCGGGGAGCTGTTTTTT
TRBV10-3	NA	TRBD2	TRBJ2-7	CAISESTLAGGPGYEQYF	TGTGCCATCAGTGAGTCTACCCTAGCGGGAGGGCCGGGATACGAGCAGTACTTC
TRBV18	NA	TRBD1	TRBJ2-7	CASSSPGTGPYEQYF	TGTGCCAGCTCGTCCCCCGGGACAGGCCCCTACGAGCAGTACTTC
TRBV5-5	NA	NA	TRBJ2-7	CASSLSDPAAYEQYF	TGTGCCAGCAGCTTATCCGATCCTGCGGCCTACGAGCAGTACTTC
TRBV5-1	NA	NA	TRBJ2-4	CASSSSEKNIQYF	TGCGCCAGCAGTTCTAGCGAGAAAAACATTCAGTACTTC
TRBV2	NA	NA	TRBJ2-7	CASSEHYEQYF	TGTGCCAGCAGTGAACACTACGAGCAGTACTTC
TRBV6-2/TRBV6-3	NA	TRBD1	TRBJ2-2	CASSSTGGTGELFF	TGTGCCAGCAGCTCGACAGGGGGGACCGGGGAGCTGTTTTTT
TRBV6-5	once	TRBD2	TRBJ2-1	CASSYSSASGRTEQFF	TGTGCCAGCAGTTACTCTTCGGCTAGCGGGAGGACTGAGCAGTTCTTC
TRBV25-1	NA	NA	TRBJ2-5	CASSESQISAETQYF	TGTGCCAGCAGTGAATCACAGATATCGGCAGAGACCCAGTACTTC
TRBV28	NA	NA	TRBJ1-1	CASSLPTLLSSRTEAFF	TGTGCCAGCAGTTTACCCACCCTCCTATCCTCTCGCACTGAAGCTTTCTTT
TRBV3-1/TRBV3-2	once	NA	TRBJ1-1	CASSQRVGGNTEAFF	TGTGCCAGCAGCCAACGTGTGGGGGGAAACACTGAAGCTTTCTTT
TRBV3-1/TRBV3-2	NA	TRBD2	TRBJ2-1	CASSLAGYFYNEQFF	TGTGCCAGCAGCCTAGCGGGATACTTTTACAATGAGCAGTTCTTC
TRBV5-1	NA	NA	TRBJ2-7	CASSPGEKPTSYEQYF	TGCGCCAGCAGCCCGGGGGAGAAGCCTACCTCCTACGAGCAGTACTTC
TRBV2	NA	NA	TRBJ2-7	CASSLAMAYEQYF	TGTGCCAGCAGTTTAGCGATGGCCTACGAGCAGTACTTC
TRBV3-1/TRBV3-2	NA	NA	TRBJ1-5	CASSQDRNQPQHF	TGTGCCAGCAGCCAAGACAGGAATCAGCCCCAGCATTTT
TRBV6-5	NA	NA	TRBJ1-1	CASSYNSRGFDTEAFF	TGTGCCAGCAGTTACAATTCGAGGGGGTTCGACACTGAAGCTTTCTTT
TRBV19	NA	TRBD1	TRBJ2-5	CASSFRGSRQETQYF	TGTGCCAGTAGTTTCAGGGGGTCCCGCCAAGAGACCCAGTACTTC
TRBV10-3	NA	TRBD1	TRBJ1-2	CAISESGQYYGYTF	TGTGCCATCAGTGAGTCGGGACAGTACTATGGCTACACCTTC
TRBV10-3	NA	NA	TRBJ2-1	CAITGASGEQFF	TGTGCCATCACTGGGGCCTCCGGTGAGCAGTTCTTC
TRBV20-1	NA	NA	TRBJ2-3	CSASAGTSTDTQYF	TGCAGTGCTAGTGCGGGTACTAGCACAGATACGCAGTATTTT
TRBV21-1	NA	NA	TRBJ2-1	CASSGGAAPQFF	TGTGCCAGCAGCGGGGGGGCCGCACCCCAGTTCTTC
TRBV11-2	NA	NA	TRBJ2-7	CASSPDPGYLNEQYF	TGTGCCAGCAGCCCAGACCCAGGGTATCTCAACGAGCAGTACTTC
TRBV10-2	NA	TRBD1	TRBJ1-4	CASSDRVFEKLFF	TGCGCCAGCAGCGACAGGGTCTTTGAAAAACTGTTTTTT
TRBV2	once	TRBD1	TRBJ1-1	CASSEAGTGNTEAFF	TGTGCCAGCAGTGAAGCTGGGACAGGGAACACTGAAGCTTTCTTT
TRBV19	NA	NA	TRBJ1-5	CASSARDTNQPQHF	TGTGCCAGTAGTGCCCGGGACACAAATCAGCCCCAGCATTTT
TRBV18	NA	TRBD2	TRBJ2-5	CASSPFAGGIQETQYF	TGTGCCAGCTCACCCTTCGCGGGGGGTATCCAAGAGACCCAGTACTTC
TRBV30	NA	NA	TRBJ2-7	CAWKGGGGSYEQYF	TGTGCCTGGAAAGGCGGGGGCGGGAGCTACGAGCAGTACTTC
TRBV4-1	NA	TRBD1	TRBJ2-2	CASSQEVTGGGTGELFF	TGCGCCAGCAGCCAAGAAGTGACAGGGGGCGGCACCGGGGAGCTGTTTTTT
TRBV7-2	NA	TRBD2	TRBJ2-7	CASSPGAGDGEQYF	TGTGCCAGCAGCCCGGGAGCGGGAGATGGCGAGCAGTACTTC
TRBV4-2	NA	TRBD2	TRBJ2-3	CASSQRTSGRDYRDTQYF	TGTGCCAGCAGCCAACGGACTAGCGGGAGGGACTATAGAGATACGCAGTATTTT
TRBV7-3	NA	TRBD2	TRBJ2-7	CASSSRAGATGTYEQYF	TGTGCCAGCAGCTCCCGGGCGGGAGCCACCGGAACCTACGAGCAGTACTTC
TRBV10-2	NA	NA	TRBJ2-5	CASSESRPTQYF	TGCGCCAGCAGTGAATCTAGGCCCACCCAGTACTTC
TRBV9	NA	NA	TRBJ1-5	CASSVSSSGNQPQHF	TGTGCCAGCAGCGTTTCCTCCTCGGGCAATCAGCCCCAGCATTTT
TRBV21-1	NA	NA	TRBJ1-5	CASSKEGGTVETSNQPQHF	TGTGCCAGCAGCAAAGAGGGTGGGACAGTGGAAACTAGCAATCAGCCCCAGCATTTT
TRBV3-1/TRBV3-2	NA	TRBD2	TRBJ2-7	CASSQDRSTSGTYEQYF	TGTGCCAGCAGCCAAGATCGGTCAACTAGCGGGACCTACGAGCAGTACTTC
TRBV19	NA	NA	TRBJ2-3	CASSQTGTDTQYF	TGTGCCAGTAGTCAAACAGGTACAGATACGCAGTATTTT
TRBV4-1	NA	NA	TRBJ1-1	CASSQGWSTEAFF	TGCGCCAGCAGCCAAGGATGGAGCACTGAAGCTTTCTTT
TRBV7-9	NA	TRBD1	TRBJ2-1	CASSGTGDGEQFF	TGTGCCAGCAGCGGGACAGGGGATGGTGAGCAGTTCTTC
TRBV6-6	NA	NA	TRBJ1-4	CASSPPTGEEKLFF	TGTGCCAGCAGTCCACCGACAGGAGAAGAAAAACTGTTTTTT
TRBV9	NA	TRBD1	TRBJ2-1	CASSVQDRVGEQFF	TGTGCCAGCAGCGTGCAGGACAGGGTAGGTGAGCAGTTCTTC
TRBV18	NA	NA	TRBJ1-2	CASSQSLVTANYGYTF	TGTGCCAGCTCCCAATCTTTGGTGACAGCTAACTATGGCTACACCTTC
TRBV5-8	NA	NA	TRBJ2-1	CASSLRGMSYNEQFF	TGTGCCAGCAGCTTACGCGGGATGTCCTACAATGAGCAGTTCTTC
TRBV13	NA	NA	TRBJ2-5	CASSTQSDSLYQETQYF	TGTGCCAGCAGCACTCAAAGCGACTCCTTGTACCAAGAGACCCAGTACTTC
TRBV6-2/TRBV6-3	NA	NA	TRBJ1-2	CASSYSRSGRSGYTF	TGTGCCAGCAGTTACTCGAGGTCAGGGCGAAGTGGCTACACCTTC
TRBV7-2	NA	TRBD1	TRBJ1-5	CASSTDRVKPQHF	TGTGCCAGCAGCACAGACAGGGTAAAGCCCCAGCATTTT
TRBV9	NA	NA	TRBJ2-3	CASGGGGPLDTQYF	TGTGCCAGCGGGGGAGGGGGGCCCCTGGATACGCAGTATTTT